This T cell receptor (beta chain) was recovered during a study of cytomegalovirus exposure and HLA in healthy donors. Study-wide points: Overall, some 160 TCR beta chains were annotated as cytomegalovirus-associated. With high specificity and sensitivity, the classifier reportedly diagnosed cytomegalovirus status. Later, an analysis found that TCR clusters from the first cohort tended to co-occur in the 90 to 150 validation repertoires.

The data were produced by immunoSEQ multiplex PCR, yet TCRdb's version contains in-frame clones alone and is incomplete. The sample lists about 75,000 clones; just under 85% were seen once. The V gene's germline CDR1 is LNHDA and CDR2 SQIVND (reference sequence). The CDR3 is 14 amino acids. Trimming cost V 5 bases and J 4 bases; bases outside gene matches: 3. As regards this clone: The target antigen is unknown.

This clonotype was sampled from a man younger than 40 in good health and CMV-seronegative. Sequencing was performed on PBMCs. The J gene is TRBJ1-4, the V gene TRBV19; 8 bases agree with TRBD1. The CDR3 spells CASSEDRDNEKLFF. The CDR3 coding sequence is TGTGCCAGTAGTGAGGACAGGGATAATGAAAAACTGTTTTTT.